The 12 T cell receptor beta chains below come from one sample, sequenced in a study of blood T cell repertoires in COVID-19. Data came from immunoSEQ multiplex PCR; TCRdb stores just in-frame clones and leaves some out. There are about 100,000 clones in the sample; over 75% occur only once, and around 6.5% lies in the top ten. Sequenced sample: peripheral blood. These TCRs come from a woman between 55 and 75 years old with acute or convalescent COVID-19.

The chain links TRBV10-3 to TRBJ2-3; 9 bases agree with TRBD2. The V gene end was trimmed by 11 bases and the J gene end by 6 bases; junction bases not matched to a gene: 15. The germline V gene has CDR1 ENHRY and CDR2 SYGVKD. CDR3 length: 15 amino acids. The CDR3 here is CAVPQGAGGEDTQYF. The CDR3 DNA is TGTGCCGTCCCCCAGGGAGCGGGAGGTGAGGATACGCAGTATTTT.

The CDR3 here is CASSYEGGFRGYTF. In nucleotides, the CDR3 is TGTGCCAGCAGTTACGAAGGGGGCTTTCGTGGCTACACCTTC. The rearrangement joins TRBV28 to TRBJ1-2; TRBD1 matches 7 bases. The junction had 9 bases not matched to a gene; V was cut back by 4 bases and J by 7 bases. The CDR3 spans 14 residues. The germline V gene encodes CDR1 MDHEN and CDR2 SYDVKM.

The rearrangement uses TRBV28 and TRBJ2-7, with 9 bases aligning to TRBD2. Germline-derived CDR1 and CDR2 are MDHEN and SYDVKM. Losses at the gene ends were 7 bases for V and 0 bases for J; bases not matched to a gene: 4. The length of the CDR3 is 14 residues. This CDR3 is CASTAGGASYEQYF. DNA of the CDR3: TGTGCCAGCACCGCGGGGGGGGCCTCCTACGAGCAGTACTTC. The full variable domain, completed using reference TRBV28 and TRBJ2-7, is DVKVTQSSRYLVKRTGEKVFLECVQDMDHENMFWYRQDPGLGLRLIYFSYDVKMKEKGDIPEGYSVSREKKERFSLILESASTNQTSMYLCASTAGGASYEQYFGPGTRLTVT.

The V and J genes are TRBV29-1 and TRBJ2-6; 7 bases match TRBD1. Germline values: CDR1 SQVTM, CDR2 ANQGSEA. Germline trimming cut 4 bases from V and 2 bases from J; bases unmatched to any gene: 2. The CDR3 runs 14 residues. The CDR3 DNA reads as TGCAGCGTTGTGACAGGGACTGGGGCCAACGTCCTGACTTTC. Translated: CSVVTGTGANVLTF.

This clone has only one observation. This sequence joins TRBV7-2 and TRBJ2-7; TRBD2 agrees at 11 bases. CDR1 and CDR2 (germline): SGHTA, FQGNSA. J was trimmed by 0 bases and V by 5 bases; bases with no gene match: 15. This CDR3 comprises 19 residues. The CDR3 here is CASSLQSGVGLADSYEQYF. CDR3 nucleotides: TGTGCCAGCAGCCTTCAAAGCGGGGTGGGACTAGCGGACTCCTACGAGCAGTACTTC.

This clone was seen once. The chain uses TRBV28 and TRBJ2-1; D might be TRBD1 (6 bases). Germline loops: CDR1 MDHEN, CDR2 SYDVKM. This CDR3 comprises 13 residues. V lost 7 bases, J lost 4 bases, and 11 bases lay in between. The CDR3 coding sequence is TGTGCCAGCAAACAGGGTGGATACAATGAGCAGTTCTTC. Its protein product is CASKQGGYNEQFF.

This clone was detected once. The genes are TRBV20-1 and TRBJ1-1; no reliable D call. This CDR3 is 11 amino acids long. Trimming took 3 bases from V and 6 from J, leaving 8 bases between them. Germline CDR1 DFQATT, CDR2 SNEGSKA (reference sequence). CDR3: CSARDYPEAFF. CDR3 DNA sequence: TGCAGTGCTAGGGACTATCCTGAAGCTTTCTTT.

The chain links TRBV6-5 to TRBJ1-1; D ambiguous. The V gene's germline CDR1 is MNHEY and CDR2 SVGAGI. Trimming cost V 0 bases and J 2 bases, with 7 bases left between them. The CDR3 loop spans 14 amino acids. CDR3 sequence reads: CASSYSLLNTEAFF. As DNA, the CDR3 is TGTGCCAGCAGTTACTCGCTACTCAACACTGAAGCTTTCTTT.

This clone was counted only a few times. This chain uses TRBV28 with TRBJ1-5; the match to TRBD1 covers 10 bases. The CDR3 runs 14 residues. Germline CDR1 is MDHEN and CDR2 is SYDVKM. The trim removed 7 bases at V and 11 bases at J, leaving 11 bases unmatched. In DNA form, the CDR3 reads TGTGCCAGCACGACAGGGGGCTCCGCTGGGGCCCAGCATTTT. Translated, it gives CASTTGGSAGAQHF.

The V gene is TRBV24-1, the J gene TRBJ2-2; D not resolved. This CDR3 is 14 amino acids long. Germline V CDR1 and CDR2: KGHDR, SFDVKD. V gave up 6 bases and J gave up 2 bases, with 9 bases separating them. The CDR3 here is CATSHPVNTGELFF. The CDR3 DNA sequence: TGTGCCACCAGTCATCCAGTCAACACCGGGGAGCTGTTTTTT.

This chain joins TRBV19 and TRBJ1-1; D gene ambiguous. This CDR3 is built from 14 residues. Germline V gene sequence: CDR1 LNHDA, CDR2 SQIVND (reference sequence). The V and J ends lost 5 bases and 5 bases respectively, with 15 bases between them. The CDR3 spells CASSPLRETTEAFF. The CDR3 DNA follows: TGTGCCAGTAGTCCGCTGAGGGAAACGACTGAAGCTTTCTTT.

V usage is TRBV9 and J usage is TRBJ2-3; 9 bases map to TRBD1. Germline V gene sequence: CDR1 SGDLS, CDR2 YYNGEE. The CDR3 runs 16 residues. V lost 1 base, J lost 4 bases, and 7 bases stayed unmatched. The CDR3: CASSVSGTGMADTQYF. CDR3 DNA: TGTGCCAGCAGCGTATCCGGGACAGGGATGGCAGATACGCAGTATTTT.